The 18 T cell receptor beta chains below were found in one sample sequenced in a study of blood T cell repertoires in COVID-19. TCRdb's copy holds only in-frame clones and misses some; the assay was immunoSEQ multiplex PCR. The sample records about 160,000 clones, roughly 80% being singletons. Source material: PBMCs or T cells enriched from blood (not recorded which). These receptors came from a woman between 45 and 60 years old who had recovered from COVID-19.

The chain is built from TRBV5-1 and TRBJ1-2; D uncertain. The V gene lost 1 base and the J gene lost 8 bases, with 18 bases spanning the gap. The length of the CDR3 is 15 residues. Germline V gene data show CDR1 as SGHRS and CDR2 as YFSETQ. The CDR3 nucleotides read TGCGCCAGCAGCTTGCGGGTCGGGGAATCCCTCGGCTACACCTTC. It is translated as CASSLRVGESLGYTF.

The chain has TRBV7-2 and TRBJ2-1; possible D gene TRBD2, 6 bases. Germline V gives CDR1 SGHTA, CDR2 FQGNSA. V was pared by 2 bases and J by 11 bases, with 16 bases between. This CDR3 region has 14 residues. CDR3 region: CASSLPASAPKQFF. CDR3 nucleotide sequence: TGTGCCAGCAGCTTACCAGCTAGCGCACCAAAGCAGTTCTTC.

The chain joins TRBV29-1 to TRBJ2-1; the match to TRBD1 covers 7 bases. This CDR3 is built from 13 residues. Germline V gene data show CDR1 as SQVTM and CDR2 as ANQGSEA. DNA for the CDR3: TGCAGTGTCAGCCAGGGGGCCTACAATGAGCAGTTCTTC. This codes for CSVSQGAYNEQFF.

The V gene is TRBV2, the J gene TRBJ2-1, with D possibly matching TRBD2 (7 bases). The CDR3 covers 15 residues. V was clipped by 5 bases and J by 7 bases, with 18 bases between them. Germline V gives CDR1 SNHLY, CDR2 FYNNEI. The chain's CDR3 is CASSPDGGPRNEQFF. CDR3 bases: TGTGCCAGCAGTCCGGACGGGGGGCCTCGAAATGAGCAGTTCTTC.

The chain has TRBV18 and TRBJ2-7; 10 bases align to TRBD1. Germline CDR1 KGHSH, CDR2 LQKENI. The CDR3 consists of 14 residues. Trimming at V came to 3 bases and at J to 7 bases, leaving 6 bases not matched to a gene. Written as DNA, the CDR3 is TGTGCCAGCTCACCCGGGACAGGGGCTGGAGAGCAGTACTTC. Its protein product is CASSPGTGAGEQYF.

V gene TRBV5-5 combines with J gene TRBJ1-5; D not certain. V was clipped by 1 base and J by 0 bases, with 5 bases between them. The CDR3 loop spans 14 amino acids. Per the germline V gene, CDR1 is SGHKS and CDR2 is YYEKEE (reference sequence). CDR3: CASSLRVSNQPQHF. The CDR3 DNA sequence: TGTGCCAGCAGCTTGAGAGTTAGCAATCAGCCCCAGCATTTT.

The rearrangement uses TRBV6-2 or TRBV6-3 and TRBJ1-1; D is ambiguous. V was cut by 2 bases and J by 5 bases, with 21 bases left in between. This CDR3 contains 17 residues. Germline CDR1 and CDR2: MNHEY and SVGEGT. CDR3 protein: CASSYGDTRGRRTEAFF. The CDR3, as DNA: TGTGCCAGCAGTTACGGTGATACGCGGGGAAGGAGGACTGAAGCTTTCTTT.

The rearrangement links TRBV7-9 to TRBJ1-5, with D unresolved. CDR3 size: 13 residues. Deletions cut 4 bases from V and 9 bases from J, with 13 bases between. Germline CDR1 reads SEHNR; CDR2 reads FQNEAQ (reference sequence). The chain's CDR3 is CASSYEAFLPQHF. CDR3 DNA sequence: TGTGCCAGCAGCTATGAAGCGTTCCTGCCCCAGCATTTT.

This clone was detected once. The chain links TRBV19 to TRBJ1-5, with D tentatively TRBD1 (6 bases). Germline-derived CDR1 and CDR2 are LNHDA and SQIVND (reference sequence). The V and J ends lost 7 bases and 7 bases respectively, with 20 bases between them. This CDR3 comprises 15 residues. CDR3 sequence reads: CASMAIVTGPQPQHF. CDR3 bases: TGTGCCAGTATGGCGATCGTAACAGGGCCCCAGCCCCAGCATTTT.

The V gene is TRBV6-5, the J gene TRBJ1-2; weak D call: TRBD1 (5 bases). The V end was cut by 2 bases, the J end by 4 bases, with 11 bases between. The germline gives CDR1 MNHEY, CDR2 SVGAGI. The CDR3 extends over 14 amino acids. The CDR3 region is CASSYGQGTYGYTF. The CDR3 coding sequence is TGTGCCAGCAGTTACGGCCAGGGCACCTATGGCTACACCTTC.

The chain has TRBV10-3 and TRBJ2-5; D possibly corresponds to TRBD1 (6 bases). Trimming removed 2 bases at V and 5 bases at J, with 12 bases between. Germline V lookup: CDR1 ENHRY, CDR2 SYGVKD. The CDR3 has 14 residues. The CDR3 nucleotides read TGTGCCATCAGTGAGAACAACAGGGTCGAGACCCAGTACTTC. Protein product: CAISENNRVETQYF.

The rearrangement links TRBV21-1 to TRBJ2-7; no DNA check was done on the table's D call, TRBD2. TRBV21-1 is a recognized pseudogene. This CDR3 is built from 18 residues. The CDR3 sequence: CASTLGKGRNSGGHEQYF. CDR3 nucleotides: TGTGCCAGCACCCTAGGGAAAGGGAGGAATAGCGGAGGCCACGAGCAGTACTTC.

The V and J genes are TRBV6-1 and TRBJ1-3; no clear D gene. V was clipped by 2 bases and J by 0 bases, with 11 bases between them. Germline CDR1 reads MNHNS; CDR2 reads SASEGT. CDR3 size: 16 residues. The CDR3 bases are TGTGCCAGCAGTGAAAATGTTGGGCGCTCTGGAAACACCATATATTTT. This codes for CASSENVGRSGNTIYF.

This clone was recorded a few times. The chain employs TRBV6-5 and TRBJ2-3; 7 bases agree with TRBD1. The V gene's germline CDR1 is MNHEY and CDR2 SVGAGI. The CDR3 sequence is 14 residues long. Trimming took 6 bases from V and 2 from J; bases not matched to a gene: 5. Written as DNA, the CDR3 is TGTGCCAGCAGCCTCGGACAGGACACAGATACGCAGTATTTT. Translated, it gives CASSLGQDTDTQYF.

In nucleotides, the CDR3 is TGTGCCAGCAGCTTAGGGAGGGGCGGGCTCGAGCAGTACTTC. Its protein product is CASSLGRGGLEQYF. This chain links TRBV7-9 with TRBJ2-7; D might be TRBD2 (6 bases). The CDR3 has 14 amino acids. CDR1 is SEHNR and CDR2 is FQNEAQ in the germline V gene (reference sequence). Trimming took 1 base from V and 6 from J, leaving 13 bases between them.

V gene TRBV2 combines with J gene TRBJ1-1; 8 bases are shared with TRBD1. The germline gives CDR1 SNHLY, CDR2 FYNNEI. With V trimmed by 4 bases and J by 5 bases, 6 bases remained unmatched. The CDR3 extends over 14 amino acids. In DNA form, the CDR3 reads TGTGCCAGCAGTGCCCAGGGGGCCGGGACTGAAGCTTTCTTT. This codes for CASSAQGAGTEAFF.

The V call is TRBV6-1, the J call TRBJ1-5; no clear D. Germline CDR1 is MNHNS and CDR2 is SASEGT. The CDR3 covers 18 residues. V was shortened by 4 bases and J by 0 bases, with 19 bases between the two germline ends. The DNA of the CDR3 is TGTGCCAGCAGTGTTGGTGGTGCGTCGACTTATAGCAATCAGCCCCAGCATTTT. Translated, it gives CASSVGGASTYSNQPQHF.

A note on this clone: Other DNA sequences within the sample encode an identical CDR3. In DNA, the CDR3 is TGTGCCAGCAGCTCGACAGGGAGCTCCTATAATTCACCCCTCCACTTT. Protein: CASSSTGSSYNSPLHF. The chain links TRBV7-6 to TRBJ1-6; TRBD1 matches 7 bases. V lost 4 bases to trimming and J lost 0 bases; unmatched junction nucleotides: 3. This CDR3 region has 16 residues. CDR1 and CDR2 from the germline V gene are SGHVS and FNYEAQ.